These 3 T cell receptor beta chains share one sample of origin, sequenced in a study of control samples from healthy donors and cancer patients. Assay: immunoSEQ multiplex PCR; the TCRdb copy retains only in-frame clones and omits some. The sample includes fewer than 300,000 clones, over 75% of them seen just once. Material: PBMCs. The receptors were gathered from a woman aged 55 to 70 with lung cancer.

The V gene is TRBV5-1, the J gene TRBJ2-7; 9 nucleotides match TRBD1. The CDR3 is made up of 14 amino acids. CDR1 and CDR2 from the germline V gene are SGHRS and YFSETQ. The trim removed 4 bases at V and 4 bases at J, leaving 6 bases unmatched. CDR3 DNA sequence: TGCGCCAGCAGCATAGGGACAGGGCTATACGAGCAGTACTTC. As protein: CASSIGTGLYEQYF.

The CDR3 loop is CASSLIPSGFGREGRLEQFF. CDR3 coding DNA: TGTGCCAGCAGTTTAATCCCCTCGGGCTTTGGGCGGGAGGGCCGCCTTGAGCAGTTCTTC. The chain carries TRBV27 and TRBJ2-1; 9 bases match TRBD2. Germline V gene sequence: CDR1 MNHEY, CDR2 SMNVEV (reference sequence). This CDR3 region has 20 residues. The junction had 23 bases not matched to a gene; V was cut back by 2 bases and J by 9 bases.

The rearrangement uses TRBV18 and TRBJ1-1; D is ambiguous. V lost 3 bases and J 7 bases, leaving 12 bases between the germline ends. The CDR3 covers 13 residues. Germline CDR1 KGHSH, CDR2 LQKENI. The CDR3 coding sequence is TGTGCCAGCTCACCTGGGCTGACCGGTGAAGCTTTCTTT. This sequence encodes CASSPGLTGEAFF.